This record concerns one T cell receptor beta chain sequence. This sample also contains other DNA sequences that code for the same CDR3. Produced via immunoSEQ multiplex PCR; TCRdb's table is partial and in-frame only. The data hold approximately 70,000 clones, with about 90% observed a single time. The data originate from a study of technical replicates of blood from several donors. The CDR3 spans 11 residues. The germline gives CDR1 MDHEN, CDR2 SYDVKM. V shed 4 bases and J shed 1 base, with 2 bases lying between them. This chain joins TRBV28 and TRBJ2-7, with unresolved D. The sequenced material came from T cells isolated from PBMCs. The TCR originated in a human donor in good health. The chain's CDR3 is CASSSSYEQYF. The CDR3 nucleotides are TGTGCCAGCAGTTCGTCCTACGAGCAGTACTTC.